This T cell receptor (beta chain) is drawn from a study of blood T cell repertoires in COVID-19. Study information: Donors in the United States, Italy and Spain gave samples during acute or convalescent COVID-19.

V lost 6 bases to trimming and J lost 4 bases; unmatched junction nucleotides: 3. The CDR3 spans 13 residues. Sequenced by immunoSEQ multiplex PCR; TCRdb stores in-frame clones only, minus some. The table has 94,000 or so clones, more than 65% seen once; the top ten hold around 25%. Sample: peripheral blood. This TCR came from a man in his fifties or sixties with acute or convalescent COVID-19. The gene calls are TRBV12-3 or TRBV12-4 and TRBJ1-5, with TRBD1 matching 7 bases. The CDR3 reads CASSTQGNQPQHF. Written as DNA, the CDR3 is TGTGCCAGCAGCACACAGGGGAATCAGCCCCAGCATTTT.